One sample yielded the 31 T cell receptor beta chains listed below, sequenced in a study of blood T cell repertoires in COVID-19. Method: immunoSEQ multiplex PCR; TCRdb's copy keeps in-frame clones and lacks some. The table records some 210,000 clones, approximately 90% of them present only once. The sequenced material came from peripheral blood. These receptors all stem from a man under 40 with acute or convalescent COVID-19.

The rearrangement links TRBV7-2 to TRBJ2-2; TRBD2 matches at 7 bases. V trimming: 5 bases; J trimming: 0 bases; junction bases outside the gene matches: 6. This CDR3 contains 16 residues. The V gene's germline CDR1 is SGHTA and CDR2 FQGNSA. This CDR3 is CASSQSGTTNTGELFF. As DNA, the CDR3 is TGTGCCAGCAGCCAAAGCGGGACGACGAACACCGGGGAGCTGTTTTTT.

The CDR3 DNA reads TGTGCCAGCAGTTTTGTCGCGTACGAGCAGTACTTC. Protein sequence: CASSFVAYEQYF. The rearrangement uses TRBV28 and TRBJ2-7; D not certain. Germline V gene data show CDR1 as MDHEN and CDR2 as SYDVKM. Trimming removed 3 bases from V and 4 bases from J, with 7 bases in between. The CDR3 sequence is 12 residues long.

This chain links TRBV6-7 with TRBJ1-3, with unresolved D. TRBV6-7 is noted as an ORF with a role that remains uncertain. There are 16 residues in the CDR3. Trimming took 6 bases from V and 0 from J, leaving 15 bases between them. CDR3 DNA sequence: TGTGCCAGCAGCGGACGGGATTCCAGCTCTGGAAACACCATATATTTT. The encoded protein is CASSGRDSSSGNTIYF.

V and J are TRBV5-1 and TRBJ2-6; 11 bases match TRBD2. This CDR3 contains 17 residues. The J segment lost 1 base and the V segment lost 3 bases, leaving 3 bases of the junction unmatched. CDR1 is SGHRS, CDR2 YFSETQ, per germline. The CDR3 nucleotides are TGCGCCAGCAGCTGGGGACTAGCGGTGTCTGGGGCCAACGTCCTGACTTTC. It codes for CASSWGLAVSGANVLTF.

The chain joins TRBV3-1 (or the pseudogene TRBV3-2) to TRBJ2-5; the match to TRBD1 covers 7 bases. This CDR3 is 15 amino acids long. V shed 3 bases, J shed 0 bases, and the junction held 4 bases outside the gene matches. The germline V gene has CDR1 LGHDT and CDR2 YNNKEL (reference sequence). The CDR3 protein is CASSHGTANQETQYF. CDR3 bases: TGTGCCAGCAGCCACGGGACAGCAAACCAAGAGACCCAGTACTTC.

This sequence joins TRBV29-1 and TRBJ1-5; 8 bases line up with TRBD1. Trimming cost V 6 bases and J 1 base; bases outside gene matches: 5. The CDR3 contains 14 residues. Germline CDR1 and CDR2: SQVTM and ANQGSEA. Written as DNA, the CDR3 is TGCAGCGTAGAATCAGGGGGCAGCAATCAGCCCCAGCATTTT. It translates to CSVESGGSNQPQHF.

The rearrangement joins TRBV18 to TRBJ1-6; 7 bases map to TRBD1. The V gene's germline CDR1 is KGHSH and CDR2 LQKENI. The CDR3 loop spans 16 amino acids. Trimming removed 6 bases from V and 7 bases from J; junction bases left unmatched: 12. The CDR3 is CASSPVSGQLNSPLHF. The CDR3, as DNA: TGTGCCAGCTCCCCGGTTTCGGGACAGTTAAATTCACCCCTCCACTTT.

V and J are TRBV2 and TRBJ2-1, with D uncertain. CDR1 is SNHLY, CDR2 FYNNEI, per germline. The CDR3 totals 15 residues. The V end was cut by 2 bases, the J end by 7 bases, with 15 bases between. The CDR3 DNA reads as TGTGCCAGCAGTGAACCCAGAACAGTAAGGAATGAGCAGTTCTTC. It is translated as CASSEPRTVRNEQFF.

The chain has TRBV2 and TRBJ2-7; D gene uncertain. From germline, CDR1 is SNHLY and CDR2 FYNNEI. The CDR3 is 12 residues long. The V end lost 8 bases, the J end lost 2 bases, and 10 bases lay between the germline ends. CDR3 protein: CASFGSTYEQYF. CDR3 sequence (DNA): TGTGCCAGCTTCGGGTCTACCTACGAGCAGTACTTC.

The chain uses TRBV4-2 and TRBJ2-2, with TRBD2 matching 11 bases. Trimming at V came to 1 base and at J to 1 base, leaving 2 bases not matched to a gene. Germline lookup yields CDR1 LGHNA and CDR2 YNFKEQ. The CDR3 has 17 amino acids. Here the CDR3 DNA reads TGTGCCAGCAGCCAAGGACTAGCGGGATGGAACACCGGGGAGCTGTTTTTT. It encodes CASSQGLAGWNTGELFF.

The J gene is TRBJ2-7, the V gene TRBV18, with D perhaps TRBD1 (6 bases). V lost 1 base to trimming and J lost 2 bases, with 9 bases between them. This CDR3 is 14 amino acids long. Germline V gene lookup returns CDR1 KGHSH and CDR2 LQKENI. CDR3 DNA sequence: TGTGCCAGCTCACCACAGGACAGAACCTACGAGCAGTACTTC. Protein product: CASSPQDRTYEQYF.

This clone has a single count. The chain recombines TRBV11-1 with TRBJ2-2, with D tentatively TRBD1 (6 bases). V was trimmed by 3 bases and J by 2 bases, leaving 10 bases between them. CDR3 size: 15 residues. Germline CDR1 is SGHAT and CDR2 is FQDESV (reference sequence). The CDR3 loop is CASSFQGLNTGELFF. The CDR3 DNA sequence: TGTGCCAGCAGCTTCCAGGGGCTAAACACCGGGGAGCTGTTTTTT.

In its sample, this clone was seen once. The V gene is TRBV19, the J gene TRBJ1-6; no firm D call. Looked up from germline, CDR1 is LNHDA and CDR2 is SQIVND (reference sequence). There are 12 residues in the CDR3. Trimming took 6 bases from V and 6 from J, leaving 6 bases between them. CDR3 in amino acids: CASRKANSPLHF. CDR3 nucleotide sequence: TGTGCCAGTAGGAAAGCTAATTCACCCCTCCACTTT.

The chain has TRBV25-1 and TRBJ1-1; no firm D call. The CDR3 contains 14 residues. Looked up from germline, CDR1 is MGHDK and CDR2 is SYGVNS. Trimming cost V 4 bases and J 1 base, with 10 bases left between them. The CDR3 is CASSATVRNTEAFF. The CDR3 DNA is TGTGCCAGCAGTGCCACAGTTAGGAACACTGAAGCTTTCTTT.

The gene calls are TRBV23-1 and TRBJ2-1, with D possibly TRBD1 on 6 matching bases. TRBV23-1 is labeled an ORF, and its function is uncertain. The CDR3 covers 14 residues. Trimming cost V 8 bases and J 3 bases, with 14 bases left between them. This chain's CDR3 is CASCHRVFYNEQFF. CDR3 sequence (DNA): TGCGCCAGCTGCCACAGGGTATTCTACAATGAGCAGTTCTTC.

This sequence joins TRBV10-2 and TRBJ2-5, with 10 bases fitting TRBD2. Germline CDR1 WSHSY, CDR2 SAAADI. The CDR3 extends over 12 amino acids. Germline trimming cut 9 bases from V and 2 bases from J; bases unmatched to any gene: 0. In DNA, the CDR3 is TGCGCCAGTAGCGGGGGGCAAGAGACCCAGTACTTC. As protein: CASSGGQETQYF.

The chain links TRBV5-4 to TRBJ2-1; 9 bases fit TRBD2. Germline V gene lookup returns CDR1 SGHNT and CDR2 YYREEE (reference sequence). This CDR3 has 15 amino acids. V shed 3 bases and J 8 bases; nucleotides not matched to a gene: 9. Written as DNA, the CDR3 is TGTGCCAGCAGCTCCAGGACTAGCGAGCGGCATGAGCAGTTCTTC. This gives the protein CASSSRTSERHEQFF.

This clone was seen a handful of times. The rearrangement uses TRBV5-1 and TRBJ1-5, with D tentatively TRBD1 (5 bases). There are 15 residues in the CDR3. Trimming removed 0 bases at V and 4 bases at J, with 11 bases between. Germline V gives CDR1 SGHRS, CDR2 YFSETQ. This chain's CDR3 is CASSLVAGTNQPQHF. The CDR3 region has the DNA TGCGCCAGCAGCTTGGTCGCGGGGACGAATCAGCCCCAGCATTTT.

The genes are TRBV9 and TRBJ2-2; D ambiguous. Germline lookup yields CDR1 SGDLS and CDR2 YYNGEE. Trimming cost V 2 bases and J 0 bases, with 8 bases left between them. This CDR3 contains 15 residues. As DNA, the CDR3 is TGTGCCAGCAGCGTCGGTCTTACGAACACCGGGGAGCTGTTTTTT. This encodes CASSVGLTNTGELFF.

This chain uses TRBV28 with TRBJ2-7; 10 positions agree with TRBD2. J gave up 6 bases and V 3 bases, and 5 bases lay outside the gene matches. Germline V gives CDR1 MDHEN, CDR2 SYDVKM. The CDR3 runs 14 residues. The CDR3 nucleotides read TGTGCCAGCAGTTTTAGCGGGAGGACTAGCGAGCAGTACTTC. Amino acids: CASSFSGRTSEQYF.

The CDR3 is CASSPQRQGEAFF. The CDR3 bases are TGTGCCAGCAGCCCCCAGAGACAGGGTGAAGCTTTCTTT. The V gene is TRBV6-5, the J gene TRBJ1-1; 7 nucleotides match TRBD1. V was clipped by 6 bases and J by 7 bases; unmatched bases: 8. The CDR3 contains 13 residues. Germline loops: CDR1 MNHEY, CDR2 SVGAGI.

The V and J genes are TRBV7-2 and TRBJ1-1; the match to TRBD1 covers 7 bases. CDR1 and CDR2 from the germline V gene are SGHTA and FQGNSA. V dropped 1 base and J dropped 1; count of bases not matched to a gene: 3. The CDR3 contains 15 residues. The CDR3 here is CASSLEGAPNTEAFF. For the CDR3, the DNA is TGTGCCAGCAGCTTAGAGGGGGCCCCGAACACTGAAGCTTTCTTT.

The CDR3 DNA sequence: TGCACCAGCAGCATTTTTCAGCCGGGACAGGGTTTTGTAACCAAAAACATTCAGTACTTC. Encoded protein: CTSSIFQPGQGFVTKNIQYF. The genes are TRBV1 and TRBJ2-4; the DNA was not used to check the table's D call, TRBD1. TRBV1 is shown as a pseudogene. CDR3 length: 20 amino acids.

CDR3 in DNA: TGTGCCAGCAGGTCGCACAGGAGTGAGCAGTTCTTC. Translated, it gives CASRSHRSEQFF. The gene calls are TRBV28 and TRBJ2-1, with D maybe TRBD1 (5 bases). The CDR3 contains 12 residues. CDR1 MDHEN and CDR2 SYDVKM come from the germline V gene. Trimming removed 6 bases at V and 9 bases at J, with 12 bases between.

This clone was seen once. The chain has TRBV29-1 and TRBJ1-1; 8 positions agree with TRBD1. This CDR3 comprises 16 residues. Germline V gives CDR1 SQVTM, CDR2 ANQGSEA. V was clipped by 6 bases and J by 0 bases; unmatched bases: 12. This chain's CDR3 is CSVGWTGTGMNTEAFF. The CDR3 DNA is TGCAGCGTGGGATGGACAGGGACAGGCATGAACACTGAAGCTTTCTTT. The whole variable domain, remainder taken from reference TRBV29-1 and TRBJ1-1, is SAVISQKPSRDICQRGTSLTIQCQVDSQVTMMFWYRQQPGQSLTLIATANQGSEATYESGFVIDKFPISRPNLTFSTLTVSNMSPEDSSIYLCSVGWTGTGMNTEAFFGQGTRLTVV.

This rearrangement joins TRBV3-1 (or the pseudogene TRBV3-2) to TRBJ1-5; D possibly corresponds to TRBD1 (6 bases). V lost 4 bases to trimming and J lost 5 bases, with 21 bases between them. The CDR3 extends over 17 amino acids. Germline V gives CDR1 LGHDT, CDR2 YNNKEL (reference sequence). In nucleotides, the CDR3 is TGTGCCAGCAGCCCCCTAAGTAGAGACAGGCCCGATCAGCCCCAGCATTTT. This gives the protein CASSPLSRDRPDQPQHF.

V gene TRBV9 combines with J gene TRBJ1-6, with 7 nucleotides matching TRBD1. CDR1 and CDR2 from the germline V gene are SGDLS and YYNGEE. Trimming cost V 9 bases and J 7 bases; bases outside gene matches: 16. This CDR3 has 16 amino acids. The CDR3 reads CANILQPGQWNSPLHF. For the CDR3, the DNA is TGTGCCAACATTCTCCAACCGGGACAGTGGAATTCACCCCTCCACTTT.

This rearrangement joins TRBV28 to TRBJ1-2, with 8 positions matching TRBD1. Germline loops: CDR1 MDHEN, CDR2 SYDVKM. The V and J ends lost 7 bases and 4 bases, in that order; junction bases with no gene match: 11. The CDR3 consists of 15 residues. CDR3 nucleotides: TGTGCCAGCATCCCCCAGGGGGCCCCAACCTATGGCTACACCTTC. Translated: CASIPQGAPTYGYTF.

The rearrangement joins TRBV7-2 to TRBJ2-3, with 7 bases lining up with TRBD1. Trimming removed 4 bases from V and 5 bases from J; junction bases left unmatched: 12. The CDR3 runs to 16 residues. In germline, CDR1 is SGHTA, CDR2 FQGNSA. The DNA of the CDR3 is TGTGCCAGCAGCTCCACCCACAGGGGTCAGGGAGATACGCAGTATTTT. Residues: CASSSTHRGQGDTQYF. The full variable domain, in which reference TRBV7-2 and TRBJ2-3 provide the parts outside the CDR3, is GAGVSQSPSNKVTEKGKDVELRCDPISGHTALYWYRQSLGQGLEFLIYFQGNSAPDKSGLPSDRFSAERTGGSVSTLTIQRTQQEDSAVYLCASSSTHRGQGDTQYFGPGTRLTVL.

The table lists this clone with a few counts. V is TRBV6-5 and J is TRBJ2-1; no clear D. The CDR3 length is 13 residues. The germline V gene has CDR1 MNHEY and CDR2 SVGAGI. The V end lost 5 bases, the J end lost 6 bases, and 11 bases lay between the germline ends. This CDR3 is CASSLGPVNEQFF. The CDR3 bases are TGTGCCAGCAGTCTTGGGCCAGTCAATGAGCAGTTCTTC.

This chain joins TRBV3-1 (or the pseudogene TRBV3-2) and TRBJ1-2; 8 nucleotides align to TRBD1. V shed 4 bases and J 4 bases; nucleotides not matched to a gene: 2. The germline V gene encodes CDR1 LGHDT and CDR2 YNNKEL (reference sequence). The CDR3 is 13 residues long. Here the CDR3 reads CASSLDRAYGYTF. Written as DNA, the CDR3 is TGTGCCAGCAGCCTGGACAGGGCCTATGGCTACACCTTC.